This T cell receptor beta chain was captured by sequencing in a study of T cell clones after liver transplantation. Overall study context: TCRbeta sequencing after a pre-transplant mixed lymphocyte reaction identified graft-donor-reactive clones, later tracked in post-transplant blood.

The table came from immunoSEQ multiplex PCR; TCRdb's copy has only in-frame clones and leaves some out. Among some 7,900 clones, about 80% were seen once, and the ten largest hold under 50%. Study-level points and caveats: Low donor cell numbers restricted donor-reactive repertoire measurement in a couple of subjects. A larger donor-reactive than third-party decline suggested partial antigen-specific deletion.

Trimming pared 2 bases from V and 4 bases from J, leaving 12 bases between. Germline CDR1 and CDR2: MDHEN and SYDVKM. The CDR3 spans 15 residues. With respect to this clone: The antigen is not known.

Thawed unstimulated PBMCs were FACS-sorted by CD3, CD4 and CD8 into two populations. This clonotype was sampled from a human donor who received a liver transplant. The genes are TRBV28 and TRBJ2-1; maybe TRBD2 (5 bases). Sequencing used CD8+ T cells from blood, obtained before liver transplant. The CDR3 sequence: CASSLRGLGYNEQFF. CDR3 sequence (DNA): TGTGCCAGCAGTTTACGCGGGTTGGGGTACAATGAGCAGTTCTTC.